This T cell receptor (beta chain) was found in a study of blood T cell repertoires in COVID-19 (dated by TCRdb to the early 2020s). Regarding the complete study: Samples from collaborators originated in the United States, Italy and Spain and spanned both the acute and convalescent phases of COVID-19. Where available, HLA class I and class II types were taken from metadata supplied by the sample provider and were not determined by assay-based typing. The sample metadata nearly always contained a de-identified subject ID, COVID-19 status, age in years and sex. Subjects who had been exposed to COVID-19, were actively infected with it, or had recovered from it provided the deeply sampled blood TCRbeta repertoires that made up the dataset. The prospective study material was composed of cDNA or gDNA derived from T cells, B-cell-depleted T cells, or PBMCs. Samples were obtained from the ongoing ImmuneRACE study (first 160 participants) and from 1,254 subjects provided by 6 global collaborators. A freely available public database, intended as a resource for researchers studying the immune response to SARS-CoV-2, is where the repertoires were released.

Findings and caveats that apply to the study as a whole: The quantity of clinical and demographic metadata differed by source and by participant and was supplied without curation.

The germline V gene yields MDHEN for CDR1 and SYDVKM for CDR2. Relative to germline, V is missing 4 bases and J is missing 3 bases, with 7 bases of the junction outside any gene match. The CDR3, cysteine through phenylalanine, is 18 amino acids long. Left in the record is the CDR3 DNA by itself, 54 bases read in frame from the first base. The table lists this clone with a few counts. Its antigen remains unidentified. There are no base qualities to consult, and no much larger clone falls within one base. Collaborating institutions collected whole blood in K2EDTA tubes following their own protocols. Collaborator samples were shipped for TCRbeta analysis as frozen whole blood, isolated PBMCs, or DNA extracted from either sample type. TCRbeta CDR3 regions were amplified from genomic DNA using the immunoSEQ Assay, a bias-controlled multiplex PCR. The published analysis was carried out like this. The number of nucleated cells in each sample was estimated from the amplification of reference gene primers within the assay. To quantify the absolute abundance of each unique TCRbeta CDR3 rearrangement, sequence reads were collapsed and filtered. Productive Simpson clonality was computed per sample as the square root of Simpson's diversity index over productive rearrangements. TCRdb retrieved this table from immuneACCESS and kept in-frame rearrangements only. Not all clones are present; in checked studies, unresolved V genes account for under half, and no reason is known for the remainder. That table is the source of V, J and clone size, and D and trimming were worked out from the DNA. The sample table records over 85,000 clones; roughly 87% of these occur just once. The ten largest clonotypes hold about 5% of the sample.

Here the chain combines TRBV28 and TRBJ2-6, with 12 bases in between that match TRBD1. The receptor was isolated from a woman aged 80 or older with acute or convalescent COVID-19. The sample consisted of peripheral blood. The CDR3: CASSSPGQGAVGANVLTF. The DNA sequence is as follows: TGTGCCAGCAGTTCCCCGGGACAGGGGGCTGTTGGGGCCAACGTCCTGACTTTC.